This TCR beta chain was profiled in a study of response to subunit inactivated influenza vaccine. This clonotype turned up a few times. Germline values: CDR1 LGHNA, CDR2 YNFKEQ. CDR3 length equals 16 residues. Trimming cost V 0 bases and J 10 bases; bases outside gene matches: 5. TCRdb redid the calling of the RT-PCR reads with MiXCR, one entry per CDR3 protein. Here the sample spans about 780,000 distinct CDR3 sequences, around 18% being singletons. The sequencing here drew on PBMCs from blood, taken approximately 5 days after vaccination. The source of this sequence is a man between 45 and 60 years old who received an inactivated influenza vaccine. The rearrangement links TRBV4-2 to TRBJ2-1; TRBD2 matches at 14 bases. The CDR3 bases are TGTGCCAGCAGCCAAGAACCGGGACTAGCGGGAGTAGAGCAGTTCTTC. It encodes CASSQEPGLAGVEQFF.